This TCR beta chain was profiled in a study of blood T cells in healthy people across ages. Study results and caveats: Versus aged donors, long-lived donors had higher diversity and more naive CD4+ cells.

With a J-beta primer mix and a sample-barcoded 5' primer, a second PCR ran about 7 to 12 cycles. Each cDNA molecule was tagged by a template-switch adaptor with 12 random nucleotides. TCRdb recomputed calls from the 5' RACE reads with MiXCR, one row per CDR3 protein. The sample consists of approximately 810,000 distinct CDR3 sequences, approximately 35% of them appearing once. This CDR3 has 13 amino acids. The V end was cut by 6 bases, the J end by 1 base, with 12 bases between. Germline CDR1 SQVTM, CDR2 ANQGSEA. This clonotype came up a few times. Its antigen remains unidentified. Samples each yielded at least 5 micrograms of total RNA.

The gene calls are TRBV29-1 and TRBJ2-5; tentatively, D is TRBD2 (6 bases). Sequencing was performed on blood. This sequence originates from a man younger than 35 in good health. The CDR3, as DNA: TGCAGCGTGAAGATGGGGGGCCAAGAGACCCAGTACTTC. Translated, it gives CSVKMGGQETQYF.